This T cell receptor beta chain derives from a study of OX40 agonist ivuxolimab in advanced cancers. Overall study: Intravenous ivuxolimab was administered to patients every 2 weeks at 0.01 to 10 mg/kg. Cancers in dose escalation were hepatocellular, melanoma, renal cell and head and neck. Study-level points and caveats: By week 6 at 0.1 to 3.0 mg/kg, blood CD4+ and CD8+ T cells had expanded clonally.

Clones were read by immunoSEQ multiplex PCR, and TCRdb kept only the in-frame ones, dropping some. The sample shows some 42,000 clones, 85% to 90% of them seen only once. The CDR3 sequence is 14 residues long. The germline V gene encodes CDR1 KGHSH and CDR2 LQKENI. The V gene lost 2 bases and the J gene lost 3 bases, with 10 bases spanning the gap. On this clone: Its antigen is unidentified.

The sequence derives from an adult with an advanced solid tumor such as melanoma, head and neck, liver or kidney cancer. This sample comprised CD4+ or CD8+ T cells sorted from blood, obtained in a trial of the OX40 agonist ivuxolimab. The chain links TRBV18 to TRBJ1-1, with D possibly matching TRBD1 (6 bases). The DNA of the CDR3 is TGTGCCAGCTCACCAGGAGCAGGGGACACTGAAGCTTTCTTT. Its translation is CASSPGAGDTEAFF.